A selection of T cell receptor beta chains follows, all from one sample in a study of human T cells and chemical hapten exposure. TCRdb used MiXCR to reprocess the RACE reads, holding one entry per CDR3 protein. The sample shows under 300,000 distinct CDR3 sequences, roughly 8% of them seen only once. Sequences were derived from whole blood, sampled in connection with sensitization to the hapten diphenylcyclopropenone (DPC). These receptors were obtained from a man between 18 and 35 years old with alopecia areata. Some clones in this sample may be carry-over from other donors' samples. Each CDR3 is given with its conserved first and last residue. A D gene is named only where the DNA matches it firmly. Clone size appears in some rows only: once, few, many, or a class for an expanded clone.

d_call | cdr3_length | j_call | v_call | clone_size | cdr3_nt | cdr3_aa
NA | 10 | TRBJ1-1 | TRBV29-1 | many | TGCAGCGCCCCGGACACTGAAGCTTTCTTT | CSAPDTEAFF
TRBD1 | 15 | TRBJ1-2 | TRBV10-3 | many | TGTGCCATCACCCACCCCGGGACAGGGAATTACGGCTACACCTTC | CAITHPGTGNYGYTF
NA | 15 | TRBJ1-5 | TRBV5-1 | many | TGCGCCAGCAGCTTTTCGGGGGAACGCAATCAGCCCCAGCATTTT | CASSFSGERNQPQHF
TRBD1 | 13 | TRBJ2-5 | TRBV7-2 | many | TGTGCCAGCAGCCCGTGGGACAGCGAGACCCAGTACTTC | CASSPWDSETQYF
NA | 12 | TRBJ2-7 | TRBV6-5 | NA | TGTGCCAGCAGCAGGGTCCCCAACGAGCAGTACTTC | CASSRVPNEQYF
TRBD2 | 16 | TRBJ2-1 | TRBV7-6 | few | TGTGCCAGCAGCTACGCTGGACTAGCGGGATACAATGAGCAGTTCTTC | CASSYAGLAGYNEQFF
NA | 13 | TRBJ1-2 | TRBV2 | NA | TGTGCCAGCAGTGACAGGGCGTCGGATGGCTACACCTTC | CASSDRASDGYTF
NA | 16 | TRBJ2-3 | TRBV24-1 | NA | TGTGCCACCAGTGATGGAAGGGGGTCGGCCACAGATACGCAGTATTTT | CATSDGRGSATDTQYF
NA | 17 | TRBJ2-2 | TRBV6-2/TRBV6-3 | few | TGTGCCAGCAGTTACGCCCCCCGTGGGGGAAACACCGGGGAGCTGTTTTTT | CASSYAPRGGNTGELFF
TRBD1 | 15 | TRBJ1-4 | TRBV5-1 | few | TGCGCCAGCAGCCCGGCCGGGACAGATAATGAAAAACTGTTTTTT | CASSPAGTDNEKLFF